Each of the 17 T cell receptor beta chains below was sequenced from the same sample in a study of T cell responses to AZD1222 COVID-19 vaccine (dated by TCRdb to 2020 to 2022). The library was produced with the immunoSEQ multiplex PCR assay. The table was pulled from immuneACCESS by TCRdb, which kept in-frame rearrangements only. Such tables lose some clones; where checked, under half of the loss comes from unresolved V genes, and the rest has no known cause. The sample data list around 150,000 clones, and 75% to 95% of these were observed just once. The ten largest clones represent 3.4% of the sample. The time point label for this specimen denotes: baseline before first vaccination. The material sequenced was peripheral blood, taken on day 0 of AZD1222 vaccination. All receptors come from an adult in good health.

The V and J genes are TRBV5-1 and TRBJ2-1; the D gene is possibly TRBD1 (6 bases). The CDR3 totals 15 residues. CDR1 is SGHRS, CDR2 YFSETQ, per germline. Trimming pared 4 bases from V and 0 bases from J, leaving 11 bases between. The CDR3 DNA reads as TGCGCCAGCAGCACTGGACAGAGCTCCTACAATGAGCAGTTCTTC. The encoded protein is CASSTGQSSYNEQFF.

The count of this clone is one. The chain is built from TRBV5-1 and TRBJ2-3; 8 nucleotides match TRBD2. The CDR3 contains 15 residues. The trim removed 1 base at V and 0 bases at J, leaving 1 base unmatched. Germline CDR1 and CDR2: SGHRS and YFSETQ. In nucleotides, the CDR3 is TGCGCCAGCAGCTTGCCGGGAGGGAGCACAGATACGCAGTATTTT. Translated, it gives CASSLPGGSTDTQYF.

The rearrangement joins TRBV7-9 to TRBJ1-2, with D uncertain. V lost 5 bases and J lost 0, with 10 bases in between. The germline V gene has CDR1 SEHNR and CDR2 FQNEAQ (reference sequence). CDR3 length: 14 amino acids. The CDR3 DNA follows: TGTGCCAGCAGCCCCCTGATATCTAACTATGGCTACACCTTC. Protein sequence: CASSPLISNYGYTF. Combining the CDR3 with reference TRBV7-9 and TRBJ1-2 gives the whole variable domain DTGVSQNPRHKITKRGQNVTFRCDPISEHNRLYWYRQTLGQGPEFLTYFQNEAQLEKSRLLSDRFSAERPKGSFSTLEIQRTEQGDSAMYLCASSPLISNYGYTFGSGTRLTVV.

The chain uses TRBV10-3 and TRBJ1-2, with 9 nucleotides matching TRBD1. With 6 bases clipped from V and 1 base from J, the junction kept 6 bases outside the gene matches. The CDR3 totals 15 residues. Germline CDR1 and CDR2: ENHRY and SYGVKD. CDR3 in DNA: TGTGCCATCAGCCCACAGGGGGCGCTTAACTATGGCTACACCTTC. This sequence encodes CAISPQGALNYGYTF.

The genes are TRBV19 and TRBJ2-2, with D uncertain. The CDR3 spans 15 residues. Germline V lookup: CDR1 LNHDA, CDR2 SQIVND (reference sequence). Deletions cut 6 bases from V and 2 bases from J, with 13 bases between. The CDR3 DNA follows: TGTGCCAGTAGAATGGCAGCCGCCAACACCGGGGAGCTGTTTTTT. This translates into CASRMAAANTGELFF. The full variable domain, completed using reference TRBV19 and TRBJ2-2, is DGGITQSPKYLFRKEGQNVTLSCEQNLNHDAMYWYRQDPGQGLRLIYYSQIVNDFQKGDIAEGYSVSREKKESFPLTVTSAQKNPTAFYLCASRMAAANTGELFFGEGSRLTVL.

The chain couples TRBV6-5 to TRBJ2-7, with 8 bases lining up with TRBD1. Per the germline V gene, CDR1 is MNHEY and CDR2 is SVGAGI. V gave up 7 bases and J gave up 3 bases; unmatched junction bases: 8. CDR3 length equals 14 residues. CDR3 nucleotides: TGTGCCAGCATCTTGGACAGGGTTGTCTACGAGCAGTACTTC. This translates into CASILDRVVYEQYF.

The V and J genes are TRBV4-2 and TRBJ1-6; D uncertain. The germline V gene has CDR1 LGHNA and CDR2 YNFKEQ. The CDR3 is 15 amino acids. V was pared by 3 bases and J by 4 bases, with 10 bases between. The CDR3 sequence is CASSQQTDYNSPLHF. The CDR3 DNA follows: TGTGCCAGCAGCCAGCAGACGGATTATAATTCACCCCTCCACTTT.

The chain recombines TRBV7-2 with TRBJ1-2; TRBD1 might be the D (6 bases). The length of the CDR3 is 13 residues. The V end was cut by 1 base, the J end by 5 bases, with 8 bases between. Germline loops: CDR1 SGHTA, CDR2 FQGNSA. DNA of the CDR3: TGTGCCAGCAGCTTAGGGGACACGTATGGCTACACCTTC. This codes for CASSLGDTYGYTF.

The J gene is TRBJ2-2, the V gene TRBV9, with TRBD1 matching 9 bases. Per the germline V gene, CDR1 is SGDLS and CDR2 is YYNGEE. This CDR3 comprises 15 residues. After removal of 3 bases from V and 3 bases from J, the junction contained 3 bases not matched to a gene. CDR3 DNA sequence: TGTGCCAGCAGCGCCCGGGACAGGGACACCGGGGAGCTGTTTTTT. Translating gives CASSARDRDTGELFF.

Regarding this clone: This sample also contains other DNA sequences that code for the same CDR3. The chain has TRBV18 and TRBJ2-5; D ambiguous. The V end was cut by 3 bases, the J end by 1 base, with 6 bases between. CDR1 and CDR2 from the germline V gene are KGHSH and LQKENI. This CDR3 is built from 13 residues. The CDR3 region has the DNA TGTGCCAGCTCACCCCAAACCCAAGAGACCCAGTACTTC. It is translated as CASSPQTQETQYF.

V and J are TRBV24-1 and TRBJ2-3; D might be TRBD1 or TRBD2, each matching 6 bases. The V end lost 6 bases, the J end lost 4 bases, and 7 bases lay between the germline ends. The CDR3 is made up of 12 amino acids. CDR1 is KGHDR, CDR2 SFDVKD, per germline. CDR3 region: CATSRGADTQYF. CDR3 nucleotide sequence: TGTGCCACCAGTAGGGGGGCAGATACGCAGTATTTT.

The genes are TRBV9 and TRBJ2-1, with 7 bases that match TRBD2. Germline loops: CDR1 SGDLS, CDR2 YYNGEE. V lost 0 bases and J lost 4; bases outside the gene matches: 1. CDR3 length equals 14 residues. DNA of the CDR3: TGTGCCAGCAGCGTAGGGGGAGGGTACAATGAGCAGTTCTTC. Translation gives CASSVGGGYNEQFF.

The chain combines TRBV6-6 with TRBJ2-3, with 9 positions matching TRBD2. The germline gives CDR1 MNHNY, CDR2 SVGAGI (reference sequence). The CDR3 has 16 residues. The V segment lost 6 bases and the J segment 5 bases; nucleotides outside the gene matches: 12. The CDR3 DNA follows: TGTGCCAGCAGCCGAGGCGCTAGCGGGGATGGAGATACGCAGTATTTT. Translated: CASSRGASGDGDTQYF.

The V call is TRBV5-1, the J call TRBJ2-3, with D tentatively TRBD1 or TRBD2 (6 bases each). Germline-derived CDR1 and CDR2 are SGHRS and YFSETQ. The V gene lost 4 bases and the J gene lost 2 bases, with 20 bases spanning the gap. This CDR3 spans 17 amino acids. CDR3 bases: TGCGCCAGCAGCCAGGAGGGTAGGACAGCGGTCACAGATACGCAGTATTTT. It encodes CASSQEGRTAVTDTQYF.

The chain employs TRBV11-3 and TRBJ1-1; tentatively, D is TRBD1 (6 bases). V gave up 5 bases and J gave up 1 base, with 20 bases separating them. CDR3 length: 17 amino acids. The V gene's germline CDR1 is SGHNT and CDR2 YENEEA. CDR3: CASSPGVWGGSNTEAFF. In DNA, the CDR3 is TGTGCCAGCAGCCCCGGCGTTTGGGGGGGCTCGAACACTGAAGCTTTCTTT.

The rearrangement uses TRBV19 and TRBJ1-5; D is undetermined. Germline values: CDR1 LNHDA, CDR2 SQIVND (reference sequence). The V gene lost 3 bases and the J gene lost 4 bases, with 10 bases spanning the gap. This CDR3 is built from 14 residues. The CDR3: CASSMADQNQPQHF. The CDR3 DNA reads as TGTGCCAGTAGTATGGCAGACCAAAATCAGCCCCAGCATTTT.

The chain couples TRBV6-6 to TRBJ1-2; perhaps TRBD1 as D (5 bases). The CDR3 sequence is 14 residues long. Germline assignment: CDR1 MNHNY and CDR2 SVGAGI (reference sequence). Trimming took 4 bases from V and 5 from J, leaving 14 bases between them. The CDR3 DNA follows: TGTGCCAGCAGTTGGGGGAAAGAGGCGTATGGCTACACCTTC. This encodes CASSWGKEAYGYTF.